This T cell receptor (beta chain) was sequenced for a study of a mutant IDH1 vaccine in newly diagnosed glioma. About the study: Vaccination was launched 4-6 weeks after radiotherapy alone, or with temozolomide cycles. Therapy received beforehand was radiotherapy, temozolomide, or both, with most patients given both.

As regards this clone: Antigen unknown.

Germline CDR1 reads SGHVS; CDR2 reads FQNEAQ. V shed 7 bases and J 9 bases; nucleotides not matched to a gene: 7. The CDR3 sequence is 13 residues long. The table came from immunoSEQ multiplex PCR; TCRdb's copy has only in-frame clones and leaves some out. Here the sample spans about 130,000 clones, about four fifths being singletons. Described time point: week 11, during vaccination. In every dose of vaccine, 300 ug of mutant IDH1 20-mer peptide was given alongside topical imiquimod. The chain is built from TRBV7-8 and TRBJ2-5; TRBD2 matches 11 bases. Sequences were derived from PBMCs, sampled from a glioma patient whose treatment included an IDH1 peptide vaccine. The source of this sequence is a man in his forties with glioma. The CDR3 bases are TGTGCCAGCATTCTTAGCGGGGGGGAGCCCCAGTACTTC. Amino acids: CASILSGGEPQYF. Supplemented by reference TRBV7-8 and TRBJ2-5, the full variable domain reads GAGVSQSPRYKVAKRGQDVALRCDPISGHVSLFWYQQALGQGPEFLTYFQNEAQLDKSGLPSDRFFAERPEGSVSTLKIQRTQQEDSAVYLCASILSGGEPQYFGPGTRLLVL.